The 4 T cell receptor beta chains reported below all come from one sample, sequenced in a study of Tregs in tolerant kidney transplant recipients. Generated by immunoSEQ multiplex PCR, the TCRdb table keeps only in-frame clones and is missing some. The sample consists of about 100,000 clones, around 89% of them appearing once. Sequencing used CD4+ T cells from blood, obtained before the transplant. These receptors came from a human donor who received a combined kidney and bone marrow transplant.

There are many counts of this clone. The CDR3 coding sequence is TGTGCCAGCAGCTTGAGCGGGGGGTTTCAAGAGACCCAGTACTTC. It is translated as CASSLSGGFQETQYF. The chain uses TRBV7-6 and TRBJ2-5, with 9 bases lining up with TRBD2. CDR3 length: 15 amino acids. Germline loops: CDR1 SGHVS, CDR2 FNYEAQ. The J segment lost 2 bases and the V segment lost 3 bases, leaving 4 bases of the junction unmatched.

The V call is TRBV29-1, the J call TRBJ2-7; TRBD2 is a possible D gene (6 bases). The CDR3 loop spans 11 amino acids. With 7 bases removed from V and 2 bases from J, the gap between germline ends came to 9 bases. Germline V gene lookup returns CDR1 SQVTM and CDR2 ANQGSEA. The CDR3 bases are TGCAGCGCGGGAGCTACCTACGAGCAGTACTTC. Translation: CSAGATYEQYF.

J is TRBJ1-1 and V is TRBV7-2, with TRBD1 matching over 8 bases. Germline V CDR1 and CDR2: SGHTA, FQGNSA. This CDR3 comprises 15 residues. V lost 7 bases to trimming and J lost 4 bases; unmatched junction nucleotides: 11. CDR3 coding DNA: TGTGCCAGCATCCAGGGGGCAGGGGGCAGCACTGAAGCTTTCTTT. Translated, it gives CASIQGAGGSTEAFF.

As for this clone: Other DNA variants within this sample encode the same CDR3. The chain couples TRBV28 to TRBJ2-7; tentative D call: TRBD2 (6 bases). CDR3 length: 13 residues. V lost 3 bases and J 1 base, leaving 7 bases between the germline ends. Germline assignment: CDR1 MDHEN and CDR2 SYDVKM. The CDR3, as DNA: TGTGCCAGCAGTTTTAGCGGTTCCTACGAGCAGTACTTC. Protein: CASSFSGSYEQYF.